A selection of T cell receptor beta chains follows, all from one sample in a study of T cell responses to AZD1222 COVID-19 vaccine. Sequencing was performed with immunoSEQ multiplex PCR; in TCRdb, only in-frame clones are kept and a portion is missing. The repertoire has under 150,000 clones, approximately 88% of them found once; the top ten carry more than 12%. The sample here was peripheral blood, taken on day 0 of AZD1222 vaccination. Receptor source: an adult in good health. Both conserved end residues are part of each CDR3. D genes are given only for firm matches. Only part of the rows carry a size: once, few, many, or a class if the clone is expanded.

>TRBV5-5|NA|TRBJ2-7|NA
TGTGCCAGCAGCCTAACTTTCTCCGGGACACTCTACGAGCAGTACTTC
CASSLTFSGTLYEQYF
>TRBV29-1|NA|TRBJ1-1|few
TGCAGCGTCCCTGGGGCACAGGGAGGGACGAACACTGAAGCTTTCTTT
CSVPGAQGGTNTEAFF
>TRBV12-3/TRBV12-4|NA|TRBJ1-2|NA
TGTGCCAGCAGTTTATCAGGCGCCTATGGCTACACCTTC
CASSLSGAYGYTF
>TRBV10-1|TRBD2|TRBJ2-1|NA
TGCGCCAGCAGTGAGTCACTAGCGGGGGGGAGCAATGAGCAGTTCTTC
CASSESLAGGSNEQFF
>TRBV30|TRBD1|TRBJ1-2|few
TGTGCCTGGACCTTACAGGGGGCTTATGGCTACACCTTC
CAWTLQGAYGYTF
>TRBV5-6|NA|TRBJ2-5|NA
TGTGCCAGCAGCAGACAGGAATGGGAGACCCAGTACTTC
CASSRQEWETQYF
>TRBV2|TRBD1|TRBJ1-2|NA
TGTGCCAGCAGTGACGACAGGGGAGTCTATGGCTACACCTTC
CASSDDRGVYGYTF
>TRBV20-1|NA|TRBJ1-5|NA
TGCAGTGCTAGTGGCCAGGTAGACAATCAGCCCCAGCATTTT
CSASGQVDNQPQHF
>TRBV6-5|NA|TRBJ1-1|NA
TGTGCCAGCAGTTACATCGTGAACACTGAAGCTTTCTTT
CASSYIVNTEAFF
>TRBV29-1|NA|TRBJ2-7|once
TGCAGCGCGGAGGGGGGCTACGAGCAGTACTTC
CSAEGGYEQYF
>TRBV6-4|NA|TRBJ2-1|NA
TGTGCCAGCAGTGCCGGGACCGAATACAATGAGCAGTTCTTC
CASSAGTEYNEQFF
>TRBV18|NA|TRBJ2-7|NA
TGTGCCAGCTCACCACGGACTGAGGCCTACGAGCAGTACTTC
CASSPRTEAYEQYF
>TRBV7-3|NA|TRBJ2-1|NA
TGTGCCAGCAGCTTAGACGGGGTAAATTACAATGAGCAGTTCTTC
CASSLDGVNYNEQFF
>TRBV18|NA|TRBJ2-2|NA
TGTGCCAGCTCACCATGGCAGTCGTTTACCGGGGAGCTGTTTTTT
CASSPWQSFTGELFF
>TRBV5-1|NA|TRBJ2-2|NA
TGCGCCAGCAGCCAGACAGAGTGGGAGCTGTTTTTT
CASSQTEWELFF
>TRBV6-6|NA|TRBJ1-1|NA
TGTGCCAGCAGCTACGTAGGCCCAGTGAACACTGAAGCTTTCTTT
CASSYVGPVNTEAFF
>TRBV2|NA|TRBJ1-3|once
TGTGCCAGCAGAGGGGACACCGCTGGAAACACCATATATTTT
CASRGDTAGNTIYF
>TRBV18|NA|TRBJ1-1|NA
TGTGCCAGCTCACCCCGGACGGTAAACACTGAAGCTTTCTTT
CASSPRTVNTEAFF
>TRBV28|TRBD1|TRBJ1-2|NA
TGTGCCAGCAATGAAATAGGGACAGCTAACTATGGCTACACCTTC
CASNEIGTANYGYTF
>TRBV7-2|NA|TRBJ1-5|NA
TGTGCCAGCAGCGCCCGTAAGGGTGGGATTCAGCCCCAGCATTTT
CASSARKGGIQPQHF
>TRBV4-1|TRBD2|TRBJ2-7|NA
TGCGCCAGCAGCCAAGCGAGAGCGGGGGGACTCTACGAGCAGTACTTC
CASSQARAGGLYEQYF
>TRBV6-2/TRBV6-3|NA|TRBJ1-5|NA
TGTGCCAGCAGTTATGGCAGGGGATATCAGCCCCAGCATTTT
CASSYGRGYQPQHF
>TRBV21-1|NA|TRBJ2-1|NA
TGTGCCAGCAGCAAAGAGGGGATGTATTGGAATGAGCAGTTCTTC
CASSKEGMYWNEQFF
>TRBV24-1|NA|TRBJ2-1|NA
TGTGCCACCAGTGATTCTTACAGCAGTAAGCAGTTCTTC
CATSDSYSSKQFF
>TRBV6-6|TRBD2|TRBJ2-7|NA
TGTGCCAGCAGTCGCGGGGGGGGCGAGGTGAGGGCCTACGAGCAGTACTTC
CASSRGGGEVRAYEQYF
>TRBV7-3|NA|TRBJ2-2|once
TGTGCCAGCAGCTTAACAGGCCCGTTAAGGGGGGCAGTTGGGACCGGGGAGCTGTTTTTT
CASSLTGPLRGAVGTGELFF
>TRBV19|TRBD1|TRBJ1-2|NA
TGTGCCAGTAGTCAGGGGGTTTATGGCTACACCTTC
CASSQGVYGYTF
>TRBV7-9|NA|TRBJ1-1|once
TGTGCCAGCAGCTTCAGGACACAGAACACTGAAGCTTTCTTT
CASSFRTQNTEAFF
>TRBV12-3/TRBV12-4|TRBD1|TRBJ2-7|NA
TGTGCCAGCAGTTTTGGGACAGGGACCGAGCAGTACTTC
CASSFGTGTEQYF
>TRBV14|NA|TRBJ2-7|NA
TGTGCCAGCAGCCAAGTATGGGACACCTACGAGCAGTACTTC
CASSQVWDTYEQYF
>TRBV5-1|TRBD1|TRBJ1-5|once
TGCGCCAGCAGCTTGGGGACAGGGGGAAGCAATCAGCCCCAGCATTTT
CASSLGTGGSNQPQHF
>TRBV18|NA|TRBJ2-7|NA
TGTGCCAGCTCACCAAGTGGGCAGGGAGGCGAGCAGTACTTC
CASSPSGQGGEQYF
>TRBV7-3|TRBD1|TRBJ2-1|NA
TGTGCCAGCAGCCCGCCAGGGGGTGAGCAGTTCTTC
CASSPPGGEQFF
>TRBV7-9|NA|TRBJ1-1|NA
TGTGCCAGCAGCCGCGCAGTGAACACTGAAGCTTTCTTT
CASSRAVNTEAFF
>TRBV18|TRBD1|TRBJ1-6|NA
TGTGCCAGCTCACTTACTGACAGGGGGATTCCATATAATTCACCCCTCCACTTT
CASSLTDRGIPYNSPLHF
>TRBV9|NA|TRBJ1-4|NA
TGTGCCAGCAGCGTAGGAACGATGGGGACTAATGAAAAACTGTTTTTT
CASSVGTMGTNEKLFF
>TRBV24-1|TRBD1|TRBJ1-2|NA
TGTGCCACCAGTGATCTGACAGGGGGAGATGGCTACACCTTC
CATSDLTGGDGYTF